The 16 T cell receptor beta chains reported below all come from one sample, sequenced in a study of blood T cell repertoires in COVID-19. Repertoires were generated with immunoSEQ multiplex PCR, while TCRdb's copy carries only in-frame clones and drops some. The table has about 170,000 clones, around 86% seen once. Sample: peripheral blood. Receptors originate from a woman older than 75 with COVID-19, enrolled during active disease.

The chain uses TRBV7-9 and TRBJ2-7; 12 bases map to TRBD2. The ends lost 1 base at V and 5 bases at J; junction bases unmatched: 6. Germline CDR1 reads SEHNR; CDR2 reads FQNEAQ (reference sequence). The CDR3 length is 16 residues. The CDR3 protein is CASSLVTSGRNHEQYF. In nucleotides, the CDR3 is TGTGCCAGCAGCTTAGTAACTAGCGGGAGGAACCACGAGCAGTACTTC.

The CDR3 nucleotides are TGTGCCAGCAAACAATCCGGGACTAGCGGAGTTTCAGAGACCCAGTACTTC. Amino acid sequence: CASKQSGTSGVSETQYF. V gene TRBV3-1 (or the pseudogene TRBV3-2) combines with J gene TRBJ2-5; 11 bases align to TRBD2. Looked up from germline, CDR1 is LGHDT and CDR2 is YNNKEL (reference sequence). J lost 4 bases, V lost 7 bases, and 14 bases had no gene match. The CDR3 covers 17 residues.

The chain employs TRBV5-6 and TRBJ2-7; maybe TRBD2 (6 bases). The CDR3 sequence is 16 residues long. V lost 4 bases and J 3 bases, leaving 20 bases between the germline ends. Germline V CDR1 and CDR2: SGHDT, YYEEEE. CDR3 in amino acids: CASSERYRMRGYEQYF. Written as DNA, the CDR3 is TGTGCCAGCAGCGAACGATACCGGATGCGGGGCTACGAGCAGTACTTC.

This clone was detected only a few times. V gene TRBV3-1 (or the pseudogene TRBV3-2) combines with J gene TRBJ1-4; D remains unclear. This CDR3 has 11 amino acids. From germline, CDR1 is LGHDT and CDR2 YNNKEL (reference sequence). The ends were cut back, 8 bases at V and 4 bases at J, with 5 bases in the middle. Here the CDR3 reads CASAVNEKLFF. DNA of the CDR3: TGTGCCAGCGCGGTTAATGAAAAACTGTTTTTT.

The V and J genes are TRBV19 and TRBJ1-5; 7 nucleotides match TRBD1. V lost 4 bases to trimming and J lost 7 bases; unmatched junction nucleotides: 13. The germline V gene encodes CDR1 LNHDA and CDR2 SQIVND (reference sequence). The CDR3 runs to 16 residues. Here the CDR3 reads CASSTKRQGEGQPQHF. For the CDR3, the DNA is TGTGCCAGTAGTACCAAACGACAGGGAGAGGGGCAGCCCCAGCATTTT.

The chain carries TRBV20-1 and TRBJ2-7; D uncertain. The CDR3 runs 11 residues. Germline V gene lookup returns CDR1 DFQATT and CDR2 SNEGSKA (reference sequence). Trimming took 6 bases from V and 0 from J, leaving 6 bases between them. The DNA of the CDR3 is TGCAGTGCCGCGGTCTCCTACGAGCAGTACTTC. This codes for CSAAVSYEQYF.

The chain is built from TRBV28 and TRBJ1-4; a weak D match, TRBD1 (5 bases). The length of the CDR3 is 12 residues. Germline values: CDR1 MDHEN, CDR2 SYDVKM. The DNA of the CDR3 is TGTGTCACGGCTGGGGGGAATGAAAAACTGTTTTTT. This codes for CVTAGGNEKLFF. The full variable domain, with the rest looked up from reference TRBV28 and TRBJ1-4, is DVKVTQSSRYLVKRTGEKVFLECVQDMDHENMFWYRQDPGLGLRLIYFSYDVKMKEKGDIPEGYSVSREKKERFSLILESASTNQTSMYLCVTAGGNEKLFFGSGTQLSVL.

CDR3 protein: CASSLAGVEEKLFF. The CDR3 DNA reads as TGTGCCAGCAGCTTGGCAGGGGTTGAGGAAAAACTGTTTTTT. The chain has TRBV5-4 and TRBJ1-4; maybe TRBD1 (6 bases). The CDR3 is made up of 14 amino acids. Germline lookup yields CDR1 SGHNT and CDR2 YYREEE (reference sequence). The V end was cut by 0 bases, the J end by 8 bases, with 11 bases between.

The chain couples TRBV28 to TRBJ1-3; TRBD1 might be the D (6 bases). Trimming took off 3 bases at V and 0 bases at J, with 12 bases between the two ends. The CDR3 length is 16 residues. The germline gives CDR1 MDHEN, CDR2 SYDVKM. The CDR3 is CASSFAQGSSGNTIYF. The CDR3 DNA is TGTGCCAGCAGTTTCGCTCAGGGGTCCTCTGGAAACACCATATATTTT. The full variable domain, its missing parts supplied by reference TRBV28 and TRBJ1-3, is DVKVTQSSRYLVKRTGEKVFLECVQDMDHENMFWYRQDPGLGLRLIYFSYDVKMKEKGDIPEGYSVSREKKERFSLILESASTNQTSMYLCASSFAQGSSGNTIYFGEGSWLTVV.

V is TRBV29-1 and J is TRBJ2-2, with D maybe TRBD1 (5 bases). The CDR3 spans 12 residues. CDR1 and CDR2 (germline): SQVTM, ANQGSEA. The ends were cut back, 4 bases at V and 8 bases at J, with 11 bases in the middle. DNA for the CDR3: TGCAGCGTTGTGGGGCCGGTGGGGGAGCTGTTTTTT. Translation: CSVVGPVGELFF.

V usage is TRBV5-4 and J usage is TRBJ1-2; 8 bases are a match to TRBD1. From germline, CDR1 is SGHNT and CDR2 YYREEE (reference sequence). The CDR3 extends over 13 amino acids. The ends lost 4 bases at V and 7 bases at J; junction bases unmatched: 6. CDR3 nucleotides: TGTGCCAGCAGCCTGAAGGACAGGGCTGGCTACACCTTC. Protein: CASSLKDRAGYTF.

This chain connects TRBV9 to TRBJ1-1; D might be TRBD1 (6 bases). Trimming pared 4 bases from V and 0 bases from J, leaving 13 bases between. From germline, CDR1 is SGDLS and CDR2 YYNGEE. CDR3 length: 15 residues. The DNA of the CDR3 is TGTGCCAGCAGCCCTAGGACAGAACTGAACACTGAAGCTTTCTTT. This gives the protein CASSPRTELNTEAFF.

The V and J genes are TRBV7-3 and TRBJ1-3; possibly TRBD1 for D (6 bases). V was trimmed by 6 bases and J by 3 bases, leaving 12 bases between them. The germline V gene has CDR1 SGHTA and CDR2 FQGTGA. The CDR3 contains 14 residues. CDR3 nucleotides: TGTGCCAGCAGTCTAGGGGGAAGTGGAAACACCATATATTTT. Translating it yields CASSLGGSGNTIYF.

This chain links TRBV5-1 with TRBJ1-6, with 7 bases fitting TRBD1. CDR1 and CDR2 (germline): SGHRS, YFSETQ. With V trimmed by 4 bases and J by 0 bases, 7 bases remained unmatched. The CDR3 is 17 amino acids. The DNA for the CDR3 is TGCGCCAGCAGCAAAAACAGGGGAGGCTCCTATAATTCACCCCTCCACTTT. It is translated as CASSKNRGGSYNSPLHF.

The gene calls are TRBV25-1 and TRBJ1-5, with 9 bases aligning to TRBD1. There are 15 residues in the CDR3. J lost 6 bases, V lost 2 bases, and 5 bases had no gene match. The germline V gene has CDR1 MGHDK and CDR2 SYGVNS. The DNA for the CDR3 is TGTGCCAGCAGTGAAGCGGGACAGGGAAGTCAGCCCCAGCATTTT. Amino acids: CASSEAGQGSQPQHF.

The chain recombines TRBV5-1 with TRBJ1-5; 7 nucleotides agree with TRBD1. The germline V gene encodes CDR1 SGHRS and CDR2 YFSETQ. V lost 0 bases and J lost 10; bases outside the gene matches: 4. The CDR3 runs to 13 residues. The CDR3: CASSLEGADPQHF. The CDR3 coding sequence is TGCGCCAGCAGCTTGGAGGGGGCGGATCCCCAGCATTTT.